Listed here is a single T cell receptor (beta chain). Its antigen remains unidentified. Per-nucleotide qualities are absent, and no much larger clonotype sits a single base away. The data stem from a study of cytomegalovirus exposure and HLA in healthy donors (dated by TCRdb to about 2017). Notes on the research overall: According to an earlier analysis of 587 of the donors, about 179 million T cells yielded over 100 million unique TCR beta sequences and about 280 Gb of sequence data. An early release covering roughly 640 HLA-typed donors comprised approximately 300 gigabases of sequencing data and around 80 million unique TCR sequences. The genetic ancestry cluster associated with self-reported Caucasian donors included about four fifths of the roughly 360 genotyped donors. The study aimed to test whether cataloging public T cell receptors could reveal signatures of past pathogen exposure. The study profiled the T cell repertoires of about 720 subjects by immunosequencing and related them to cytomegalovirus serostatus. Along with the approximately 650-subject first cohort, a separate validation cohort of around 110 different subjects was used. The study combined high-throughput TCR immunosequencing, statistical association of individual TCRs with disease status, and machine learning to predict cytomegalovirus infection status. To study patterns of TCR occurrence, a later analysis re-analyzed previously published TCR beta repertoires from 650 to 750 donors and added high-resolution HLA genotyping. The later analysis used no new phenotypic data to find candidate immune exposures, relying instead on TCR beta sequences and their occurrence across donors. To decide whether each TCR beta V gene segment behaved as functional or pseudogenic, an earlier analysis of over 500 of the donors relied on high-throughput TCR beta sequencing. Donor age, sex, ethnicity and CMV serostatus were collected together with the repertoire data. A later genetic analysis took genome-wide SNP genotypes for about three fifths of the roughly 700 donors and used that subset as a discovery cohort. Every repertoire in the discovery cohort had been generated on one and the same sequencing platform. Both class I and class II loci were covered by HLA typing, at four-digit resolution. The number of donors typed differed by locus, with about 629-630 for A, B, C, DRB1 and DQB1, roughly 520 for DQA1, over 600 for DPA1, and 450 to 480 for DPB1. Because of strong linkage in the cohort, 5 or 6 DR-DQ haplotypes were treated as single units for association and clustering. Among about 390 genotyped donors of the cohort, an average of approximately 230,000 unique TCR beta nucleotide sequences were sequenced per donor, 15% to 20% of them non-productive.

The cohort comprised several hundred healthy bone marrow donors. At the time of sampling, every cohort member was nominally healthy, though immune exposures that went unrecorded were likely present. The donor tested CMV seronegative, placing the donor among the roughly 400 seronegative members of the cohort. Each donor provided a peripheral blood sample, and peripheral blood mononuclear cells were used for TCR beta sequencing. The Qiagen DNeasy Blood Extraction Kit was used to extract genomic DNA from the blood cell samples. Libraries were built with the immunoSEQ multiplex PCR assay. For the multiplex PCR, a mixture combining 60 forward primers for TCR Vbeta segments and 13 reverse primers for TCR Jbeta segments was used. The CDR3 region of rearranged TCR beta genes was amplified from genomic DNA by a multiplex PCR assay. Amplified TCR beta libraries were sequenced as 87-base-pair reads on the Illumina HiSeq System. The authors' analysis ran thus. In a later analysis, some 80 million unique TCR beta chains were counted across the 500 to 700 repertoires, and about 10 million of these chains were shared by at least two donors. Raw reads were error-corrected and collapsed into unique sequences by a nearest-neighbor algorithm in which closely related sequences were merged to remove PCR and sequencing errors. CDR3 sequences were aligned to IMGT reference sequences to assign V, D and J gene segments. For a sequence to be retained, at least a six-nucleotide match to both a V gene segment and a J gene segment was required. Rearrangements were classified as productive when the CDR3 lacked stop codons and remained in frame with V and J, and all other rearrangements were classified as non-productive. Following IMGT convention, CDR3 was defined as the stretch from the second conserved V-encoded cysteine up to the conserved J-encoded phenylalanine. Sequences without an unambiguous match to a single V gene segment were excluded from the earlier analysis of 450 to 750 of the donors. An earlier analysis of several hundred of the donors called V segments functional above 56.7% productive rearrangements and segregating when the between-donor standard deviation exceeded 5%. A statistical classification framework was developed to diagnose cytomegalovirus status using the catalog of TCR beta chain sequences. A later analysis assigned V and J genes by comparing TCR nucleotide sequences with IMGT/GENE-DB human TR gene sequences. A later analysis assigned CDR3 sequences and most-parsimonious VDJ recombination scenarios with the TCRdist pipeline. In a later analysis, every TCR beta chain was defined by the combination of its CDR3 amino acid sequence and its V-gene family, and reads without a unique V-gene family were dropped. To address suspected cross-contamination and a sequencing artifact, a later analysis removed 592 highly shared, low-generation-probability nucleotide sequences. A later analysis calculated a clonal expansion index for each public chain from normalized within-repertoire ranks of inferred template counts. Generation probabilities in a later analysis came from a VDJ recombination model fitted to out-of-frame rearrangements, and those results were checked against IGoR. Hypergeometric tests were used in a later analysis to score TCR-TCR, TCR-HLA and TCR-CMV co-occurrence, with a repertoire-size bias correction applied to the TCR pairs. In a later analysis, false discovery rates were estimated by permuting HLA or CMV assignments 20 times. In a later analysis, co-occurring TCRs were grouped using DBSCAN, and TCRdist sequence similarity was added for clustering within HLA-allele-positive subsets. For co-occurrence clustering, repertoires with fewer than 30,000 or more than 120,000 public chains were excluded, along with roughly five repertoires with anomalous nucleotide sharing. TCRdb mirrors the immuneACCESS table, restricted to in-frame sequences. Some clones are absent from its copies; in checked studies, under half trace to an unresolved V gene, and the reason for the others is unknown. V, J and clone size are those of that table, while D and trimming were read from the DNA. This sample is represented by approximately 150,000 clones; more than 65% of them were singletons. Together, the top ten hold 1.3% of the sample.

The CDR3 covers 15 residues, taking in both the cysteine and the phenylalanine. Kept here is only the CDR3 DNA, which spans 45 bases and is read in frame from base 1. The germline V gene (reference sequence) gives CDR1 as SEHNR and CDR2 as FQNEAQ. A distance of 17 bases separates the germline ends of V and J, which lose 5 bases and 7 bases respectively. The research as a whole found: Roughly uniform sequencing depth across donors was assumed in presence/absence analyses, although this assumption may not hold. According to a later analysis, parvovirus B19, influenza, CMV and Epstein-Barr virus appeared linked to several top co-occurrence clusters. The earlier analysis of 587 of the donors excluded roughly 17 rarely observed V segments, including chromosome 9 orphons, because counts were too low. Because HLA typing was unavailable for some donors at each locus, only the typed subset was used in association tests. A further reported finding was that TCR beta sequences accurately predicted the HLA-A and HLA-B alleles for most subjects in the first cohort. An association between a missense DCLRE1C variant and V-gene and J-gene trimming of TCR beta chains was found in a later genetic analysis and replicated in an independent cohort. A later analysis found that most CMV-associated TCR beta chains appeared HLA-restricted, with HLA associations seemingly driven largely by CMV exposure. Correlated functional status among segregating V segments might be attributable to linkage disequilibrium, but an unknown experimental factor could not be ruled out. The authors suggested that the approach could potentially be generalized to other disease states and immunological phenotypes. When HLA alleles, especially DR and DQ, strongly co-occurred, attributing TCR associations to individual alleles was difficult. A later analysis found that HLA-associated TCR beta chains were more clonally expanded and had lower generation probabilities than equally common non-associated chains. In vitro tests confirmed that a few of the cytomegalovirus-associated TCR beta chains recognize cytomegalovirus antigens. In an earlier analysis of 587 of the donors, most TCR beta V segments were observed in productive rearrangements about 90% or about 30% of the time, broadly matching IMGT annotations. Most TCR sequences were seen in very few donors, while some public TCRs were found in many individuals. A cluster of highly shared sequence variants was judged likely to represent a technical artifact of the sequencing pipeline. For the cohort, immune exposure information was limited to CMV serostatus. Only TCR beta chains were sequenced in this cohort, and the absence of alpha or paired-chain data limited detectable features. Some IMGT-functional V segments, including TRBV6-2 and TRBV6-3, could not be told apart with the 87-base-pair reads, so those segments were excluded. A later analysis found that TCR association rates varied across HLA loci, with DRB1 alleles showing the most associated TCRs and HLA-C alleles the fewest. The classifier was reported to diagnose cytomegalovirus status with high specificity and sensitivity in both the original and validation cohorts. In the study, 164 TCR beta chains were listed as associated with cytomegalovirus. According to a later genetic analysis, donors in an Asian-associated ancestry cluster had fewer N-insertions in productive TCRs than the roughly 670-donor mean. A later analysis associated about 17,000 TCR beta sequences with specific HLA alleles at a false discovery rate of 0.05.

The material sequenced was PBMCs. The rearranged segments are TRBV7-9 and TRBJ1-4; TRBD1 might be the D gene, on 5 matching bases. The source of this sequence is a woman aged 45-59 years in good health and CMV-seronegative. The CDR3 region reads CASSQSSGGGEKLFF. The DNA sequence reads TGTGCCAGCAGCCAGAGTTCGGGGGGGGGTGAAAAACTGTTTTTT.